What follows are 9 T cell receptor beta chains derived from one specimen sequenced in a study of blood T cell repertoires in COVID-19. Profiled with immunoSEQ multiplex PCR; TCRdb holds only in-frame clones, not every one. The table records around 150,000 clones, 80% to 95% of them present only once. Sample: peripheral blood. The receptors derive from a man aged 25 to 40 with COVID-19, enrolled during active disease.

V and J are TRBV29-1 and TRBJ1-1; D unclear. Trimming left V 5 bases short and J 4 bases short, with 5 bases between. Germline lookup yields CDR1 SQVTM and CDR2 ANQGSEA. There are 10 residues in the CDR3. This CDR3 reads CSVYGTEAFF. CDR3 DNA sequence: TGCAGCGTTTACGGCACTGAAGCTTTCTTT. The variable domain in full, with the rest retrieved from reference TRBV29-1 and TRBJ1-1, is SAVISQKPSRDICQRGTSLTIQCQVDSQVTMMFWYRQQPGQSLTLIATANQGSEATYESGFVIDKFPISRPNLTFSTLTVSNMSPEDSSIYLCSVYGTEAFFGQGTRLTVV.

The rearrangement links TRBV5-4 to TRBJ1-1; the match to TRBD1 covers 7 bases. CDR1 and CDR2 from the germline V gene are SGHNT and YYREEE (reference sequence). CDR3 size: 15 residues. Trimming at V came to 2 bases and at J to 4 bases, leaving 8 bases not matched to a gene. The CDR3 loop reads CASSFFPQGRTEAFF. CDR3 nucleotides: TGTGCCAGCAGCTTTTTTCCACAGGGGCGCACTGAAGCTTTCTTT.

This clone is a singleton in its sample. The rearrangement uses TRBV19 and TRBJ2-7; 7 positions match TRBD2. This CDR3 region has 14 residues. Germline V CDR1 and CDR2: LNHDA, SQIVND (reference sequence). V shed 5 bases and J 3 bases; nucleotides not matched to a gene: 7. CDR3 nucleotides: TGTGCCAGTAGTTTCCGGGACTACCGCTACGAGCAGTACTTC. Translated, it gives CASSFRDYRYEQYF. The whole variable domain, remainder taken from reference TRBV19 and TRBJ2-7, is DGGITQSPKYLFRKEGQNVTLSCEQNLNHDAMYWYRQDPGQGLRLIYYSQIVNDFQKGDIAEGYSVSREKKESFPLTVTSAQKNPTAFYLCASSFRDYRYEQYFGPGTRLTVT.

The V and J genes are TRBV5-1 and TRBJ1-1; the D gene is possibly TRBD1 (5 bases). Germline V gives CDR1 SGHRS, CDR2 YFSETQ. The CDR3 runs to 15 residues. Trimming took off 4 bases at V and 0 bases at J, with 13 bases between the two ends. DNA of the CDR3: TGCGCCAGCAGCCCGGGGACTCCGATGAACACTGAAGCTTTCTTT. Its translation is CASSPGTPMNTEAFF.

The gene calls are TRBV5-4 and TRBJ2-5; TRBD1 aligns across 10 bases. The junction had 8 bases not matched to a gene; V was cut back by 4 bases and J by 5 bases. CDR1 and CDR2 (germline): SGHNT, YYREEE (reference sequence). The CDR3 spans 15 residues. The CDR3 spells CASSPGTGVEETQYF. DNA of the CDR3: TGTGCCAGCAGCCCCGGGACAGGGGTAGAGGAGACCCAGTACTTC.

Comment on this clone: At the DNA level, this CDR3 is encoded by other sequences in the same sample as well. DNA for the CDR3: TGTGCCAGCAGCGGGACTAGTCGGAATGAGCAGTTCTTC. It translates to CASSGTSRNEQFF. The chain joins TRBV9 to TRBJ2-1; 7 nucleotides match TRBD2. With V trimmed by 3 bases and J by 7 bases, 4 bases remained unmatched. Germline CDR1 reads SGDLS; CDR2 reads YYNGEE. CDR3 length: 13 residues. Full variable domain (outside the CDR3, taken from reference TRBV9 and TRBJ2-1): DSGVTQTPKHLITATGQRVTLRCSPRSGDLSVYWYQQSLDQGLQFLIQYYNGEERAKGNILERFSAQQFPDLHSELNLSSLELGDSALYFCASSGTSRNEQFFGPGTRLTVL.

Here the CDR3 reads CASSKSTDPYNEQFF. CDR3 bases: TGTGCCAGCAGTAAATCGACAGATCCCTACAATGAGCAGTTCTTC. V and J are TRBV2 and TRBJ2-1; D perhaps matches TRBD1 (5 bases). V was trimmed by 5 bases and J by 2 bases, leaving 13 bases between them. In germline, CDR1 is SNHLY, CDR2 FYNNEI. The CDR3 sequence is 15 residues long.

Written as DNA, the CDR3 is TGTGCCAGCAGTTACTTGGGGGGGGGCCTGAATGAGCAGTTCTTC. This gives the protein CASSYLGGGLNEQFF. The chain has TRBV6-2 or TRBV6-3 and TRBJ2-1; possibly TRBD2 for D (7 bases). The V end lost 1 base, the J end lost 7 bases, and 14 bases lay between the germline ends. Germline CDR1 reads MNHEY; CDR2 reads SVGEGT. This CDR3 comprises 15 residues.

The chain joins TRBV7-9 to TRBJ2-5; weak D call: TRBD1 (5 bases). Per the germline V gene, CDR1 is SEHNR and CDR2 is FQNEAQ (reference sequence). The CDR3 contains 16 residues. V dropped 2 bases and J dropped 3 bases, with 16 bases sitting between them. CDR3 region: CASSLIVVQGKETQYF. The CDR3 bases are TGTGCCAGCAGCTTAATTGTCGTGCAGGGAAAAGAGACCCAGTACTTC.